This record covers a single T cell receptor (beta chain). The antigen is undetermined. The entry originates in a study of cytomegalovirus exposure and HLA in healthy donors. Study-wide context: Early on, a data release was issued that held roughly 86 million unique TCRs from HLA-typed donors. Study-wide results and limits: Immune exposure information available was restricted to CMV serostatus. Both high specificity and high sensitivity reportedly marked the classifier's diagnosis of cytomegalovirus status.

The CDR3 is made up of 12 amino acids. V lost 5 bases and J 5 bases, leaving 9 bases between the germline ends. Germline V gives CDR1 MNHEY, CDR2 SVGAGI. With 60 Vbeta and 13 Jbeta primers, the PCR was carried out. How the authors handled the data: Per a later analysis, the number of unique TCR beta chains was roughly 80 million, of which some 10 million were shared. TCRdb's table, derived via immunoSEQ multiplex PCR, lists solely in-frame clones and lacks some. V and J calls and clone size are as listed in that table; D and trimming were resolved from the DNA. The sample holds under 150,000 clones, 55% to 75% seen once.

Input material: PBMCs. This receptor was identified in a human donor in good health. The V gene is TRBV6-5, the J gene TRBJ1-2, with D possibly matching TRBD1 (5 bases). Here the CDR3 reads CASSNGGYGYTF. The CDR3 coding sequence is TGTGCCAGCAGTAACGGGGGGTATGGCTACACCTTC.